The 17 T cell receptor beta chains presented below share a single source sample, sequenced in a study of Graves' ophthalmopathy and Graves' hyperthyroidism. As the template, RNA transcripts were used to amplify TCR beta CDR3 regions. HTBI primers primed a first-round RT-PCR, and a second-round multiplex PCR followed. In TCRdb, the multiplex PCR reads were re-called with MiXCR into one record per CDR3 protein. Of about 400,000 distinct CDR3 sequences listed, approximately 21% were seen once; the top ten hold under 3.5%. Sequences were obtained from peripheral blood. Receptor source: a woman between 18 and 29 years old with stable Graves' hyperthyroidism.

This clonotype was observed at least ten times. With a much larger clone just one base away, this may be a read error. CDR3 nucleotides: TGTGCCAGCTCAGGGTACCAAGAGACCCAGTACTTC. Its protein product is CASSGYQETQYF. The V gene is TRBV18, the J gene TRBJ2-5; D remains unclear. V lost 5 bases and J 0 bases, leaving 4 bases between the germline ends. The CDR3 contains 12 residues. The V gene's germline CDR1 is KGHSH and CDR2 LQKENI.

This clonotype appeared many times. The chain couples TRBV6-1 to TRBJ1-1; D remains ambiguous. Germline CDR1 is MNHNS and CDR2 is SASEGT. This CDR3 contains 14 residues. With 5 bases removed from V and 1 base from J, the gap between germline ends came to 11 bases. The chain's CDR3 is CASSTWHRNTEAFF. The CDR3 DNA follows: TGTGCCAGCAGTACCTGGCACCGGAACACTGAAGCTTTCTTT.

This clonotype was observed once. V and J are TRBV6-2 or TRBV6-3 and TRBJ1-2; possibly TRBD1 for D (6 bases). V was cut by 6 bases and J by 6 bases, with 14 bases left in between. Germline V CDR1 and CDR2: MNHEY, SVGEGT. The CDR3 consists of 13 residues. CDR3 amino acids: CASRITGKNGYTF. CDR3 sequence (DNA): TGTGCCAGCAGGATAACAGGGAAGAATGGCTACACCTTC.

This clonotype was observed many times. The chain couples TRBV12-3 or TRBV12-4 to TRBJ2-7; a weak D match, TRBD1 (5 bases). V shed 6 bases and J shed 4 bases, with 19 bases lying between them. The CDR3 sequence is 15 residues long. In DNA, the CDR3 is TGTGCCAGCAGCCTAGGTTGGGGCCCTCATTACGAGCAGTACTTC. It yields the protein CASSLGWGPHYEQYF.

At least ten counts were recorded for this clonotype. J is TRBJ1-5 and V is TRBV29-1; TRBD1 matches at 7 bases. V was clipped by 7 bases and J by 4 bases; unmatched bases: 7. Per the germline V gene, CDR1 is SQVTM and CDR2 is ANQGSEA. The CDR3 is 13 residues long. CDR3: CSALTGPNQPQHF. The CDR3 DNA sequence: TGCAGCGCACTGACAGGGCCTAATCAGCCCCAGCATTTT.

This clonotype came up many times. The chain has TRBV7-2 and TRBJ2-4, with a tentative D call TRBD1 (6 bases). Germline assignment: CDR1 SGHTA and CDR2 FQGNSA. Trimming took off 2 bases at V and 4 bases at J, with 12 bases between the two ends. The CDR3 covers 15 residues. The CDR3 DNA sequence: TGTGCCAGCAGCTTAAGGGTACAGGGTAAAAACATTCAGTACTTC. Its protein is CASSLRVQGKNIQYF.

As for this clonotype: The germline gene is not matched at one end of the junction; a read error may be the cause. This chain links TRBV25-1 with TRBJ2-7, with D perhaps assigned TRBD1 or TRBD2 (5 bases each). CDR1 is MGHDK, CDR2 SYGVNS, per germline. This CDR3 has 15 amino acids. The CDR3 nucleotides are TGTTCCAGCAGCGACACGGGGACGGCAACCTACGAGCAGTACTTC. The encoded protein is CSSSDTGTATYEQYF.

This clonotype has a count of ten or more. The chain joins TRBV6-1 to TRBJ1-1; the D is unclear. Trimming left V 1 base short and J 4 bases short, with 13 bases between. The germline V gene encodes CDR1 MNHNS and CDR2 SASEGT. This CDR3 spans 15 amino acids. CDR3 in amino acids: CASSEDARWGTEAFF. As DNA, the CDR3 is TGTGCCAGCAGTGAAGACGCCAGGTGGGGCACTGAAGCTTTCTTT.

In regard to this clonotype: Just one base apart from a much larger clone, this may be a read error. This chain uses TRBV6-2 or TRBV6-3 with TRBJ2-1, with 7 bases identical to TRBD2. The CDR3 length is 17 residues. Per the germline V gene, CDR1 is MNHEY and CDR2 is SVGEGT. CDR3 sequence: CASSYGTSAPSYNEKFF. The CDR3 DNA follows: TGTGCCAGCAGTTACGGAACTAGCGCCCCCTCCTACAATGAGAAGTTCTTC.

This clonotype was recorded many times. The rearrangement links TRBV12-3 or TRBV12-4 to TRBJ2-7; D remains unclear. There are 14 residues in the CDR3. Trimming pared 2 bases from V and 2 bases from J, leaving 10 bases between. The CDR3 bases are TGTGCCAGCAGTTTACGATCCGCTGCCTACGAGCAGTACTTC. This sequence encodes CASSLRSAAYEQYF.

The chain employs TRBV18 and TRBJ2-2; the match to TRBD2 covers 8 bases. The length of the CDR3 is 16 residues. V lost 5 bases, J lost 4 bases, and 9 bases stayed unmatched. The V gene's germline CDR1 is KGHSH and CDR2 LQKENI. The CDR3 coding sequence is TGTGCCAGCTCAGTGTCGGGACTAGAGACCACCGGGGAGCTGTTTTTT. Amino acids: CASSVSGLETTGELFF.

This clonotype was observed at least ten times. The chain carries TRBV19 and TRBJ2-5, with no clear D. The V and J ends lost 6 bases and 5 bases respectively, with 13 bases between them. The CDR3 spans 13 residues. Germline loops: CDR1 LNHDA, CDR2 SQIVND (reference sequence). Here the CDR3 DNA reads TGTGCCAGTAGCGAAGACGAGGTGGAGACCCAGTACTTC. Translated, it gives CASSEDEVETQYF.

The chain recombines TRBV7-2 with TRBJ2-2; no definite D call. CDR3 length equals 14 residues. The ends were cut back, 1 base at V and 6 bases at J, with 9 bases in the middle. Germline CDR1 is SGHTA and CDR2 is FQGNSA. The CDR3: CASSLDVRAGELFF. CDR3 in DNA: TGTGCCAGCAGCTTAGACGTCCGAGCCGGGGAGCTGTTTTTT.

This chain joins TRBV20-1 and TRBJ1-5, with 7 bases matching TRBD1. V was pared by 4 bases and J by 4 bases, with 13 bases of the junction left unmatched. This CDR3 is built from 16 residues. CDR1 is DFQATT and CDR2 is SNEGSKA in the germline V gene (reference sequence). This CDR3 reads CSANDRETQTNQPQHF. The CDR3 DNA reads TGCAGTGCTAACGACAGGGAGACCCAGACGAATCAGCCCCAGCATTTT.

This clonotype was seen ten or more times. As DNA, the CDR3 is TGTGCCAGCAGCGCTGTAGCTAACTATGGCTACACCTTC. It codes for CASSAVANYGYTF. This chain uses TRBV9 with TRBJ1-2; D gene uncertain. Germline assignment: CDR1 SGDLS and CDR2 YYNGEE. Deletions cut 3 bases from V and 0 bases from J, with 6 bases between. The CDR3 length is 13 residues.

J is TRBJ1-1 and V is TRBV28; no clear D gene. V was cut by 3 bases and J by 3 bases, with 14 bases left in between. The CDR3 length is 15 residues. The germline gives CDR1 MDHEN, CDR2 SYDVKM. CDR3 in amino acids: CASSFSAPQDTEAFF. DNA of the CDR3: TGTGCCAGCAGTTTTTCGGCCCCCCAGGACACTGAAGCTTTCTTT.

This clonotype was counted at least ten times. The CDR3 bases are TGTGCCACCAGCAGAGATCACGGGGATGACGAGACCCAGTACTTC. Encoded protein: CATSRDHGDDETQYF. This sequence joins TRBV15 and TRBJ2-5, with a tentative D call TRBD2 (5 bases). Trimming removed 0 bases at V and 5 bases at J, with 13 bases between. Germline assignment: CDR1 LNHNV and CDR2 YYDKDF (reference sequence). The CDR3 is 15 residues long.